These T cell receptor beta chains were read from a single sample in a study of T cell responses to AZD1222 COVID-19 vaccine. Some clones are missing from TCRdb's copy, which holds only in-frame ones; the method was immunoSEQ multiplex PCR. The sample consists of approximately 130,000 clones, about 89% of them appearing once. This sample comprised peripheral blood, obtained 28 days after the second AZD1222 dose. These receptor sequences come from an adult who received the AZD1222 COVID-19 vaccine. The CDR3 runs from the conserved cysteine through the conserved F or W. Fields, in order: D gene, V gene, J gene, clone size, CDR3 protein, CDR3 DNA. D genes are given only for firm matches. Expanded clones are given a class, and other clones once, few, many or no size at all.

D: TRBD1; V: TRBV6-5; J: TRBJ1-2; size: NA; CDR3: CASSYRGHANGYTF; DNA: TGTGCCAGCAGTTACAGGGGGCATGCGAATGGCTACACCTTC
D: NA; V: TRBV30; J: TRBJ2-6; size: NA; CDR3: CAWSAAGANVLTF; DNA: TGTGCCTGGAGTGCAGCTGGGGCCAACGTCCTGACTTTC
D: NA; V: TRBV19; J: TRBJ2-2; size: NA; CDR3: CASRGTGELFF; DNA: TGTGCCAGTAGAGGAACCGGGGAGCTGTTTTTT
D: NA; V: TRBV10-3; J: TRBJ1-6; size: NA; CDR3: CAIRGRSWDSPLHF; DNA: TGTGCCATCAGAGGCCGGAGCTGGGATTCACCCCTCCACTTT
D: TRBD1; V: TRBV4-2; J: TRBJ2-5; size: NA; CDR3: CASSQVQGARSRETQYF; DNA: TGTGCCAGCAGCCAGGTACAGGGGGCGAGATCCCGAGAGACCCAGTACTTC
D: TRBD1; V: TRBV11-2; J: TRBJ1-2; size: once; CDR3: CASSTGQGAGGYTF; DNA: TGTGCCAGCAGCACTGGACAGGGGGCGGGTGGCTACACCTTC
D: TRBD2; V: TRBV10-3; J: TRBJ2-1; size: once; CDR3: CATKTSGVYNEQFF; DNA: TGTGCCACCAAGACTAGCGGGGTCTACAATGAGCAGTTCTTC
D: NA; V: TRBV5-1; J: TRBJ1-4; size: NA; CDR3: CATSESVNEKLFF; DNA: TGCGCCACCTCGGAGTCCGTTAATGAAAAACTGTTTTTT
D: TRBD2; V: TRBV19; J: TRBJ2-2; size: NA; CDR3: CASGLAFTGELFF; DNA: TGTGCCAGTGGACTAGCGTTCACCGGGGAGCTGTTTTTT
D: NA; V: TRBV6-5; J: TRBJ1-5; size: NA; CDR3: CASTVTGRRQPQHF; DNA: TGTGCCAGCACCGTTACAGGGAGGCGGCAGCCCCAGCATTTT
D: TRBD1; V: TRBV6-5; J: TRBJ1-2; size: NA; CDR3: CASSSGQGFGYGYTF; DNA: TGTGCCAGCAGTTCGGGACAGGGTTTCGGCTATGGCTACACCTTC
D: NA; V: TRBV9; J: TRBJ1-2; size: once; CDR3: CASSAFGGANYGYTF; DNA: TGTGCCAGCAGCGCCTTTGGGGGCGCGAACTATGGCTACACCTTC
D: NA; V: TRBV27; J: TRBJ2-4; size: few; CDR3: CASSLWIRVLGRNIQYF; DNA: TGTGCCAGCAGTTTATGGATCAGGGTACTAGGACGGAACATTCAGTACTTC
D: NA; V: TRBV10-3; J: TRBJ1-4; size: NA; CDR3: CAISESRGRGDEKLFF; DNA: TGTGCCATCAGTGAGTCGAGAGGCAGGGGCGACGAAAAACTGTTTTTT
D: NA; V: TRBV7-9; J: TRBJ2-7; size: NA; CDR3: CASSFQSGVAYEQYF; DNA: TGTGCCAGCAGCTTTCAGTCGGGAGTCGCCTACGAGCAGTACTTC
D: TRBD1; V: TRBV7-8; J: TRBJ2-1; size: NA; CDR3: CASSWARDSFYNEQFF; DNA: TGTGCCAGCAGCTGGGCAAGGGACAGCTTCTACAATGAGCAGTTCTTC
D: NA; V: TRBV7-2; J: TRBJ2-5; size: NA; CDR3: CASSLLRGETQYF; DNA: TGTGCCAGCAGCTTACTCCGGGGAGAGACCCAGTACTTC
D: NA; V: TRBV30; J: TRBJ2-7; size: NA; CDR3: CAWSVWAGEQYF; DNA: TGTGCCTGGAGTGTGTGGGCGGGCGAGCAGTACTTC
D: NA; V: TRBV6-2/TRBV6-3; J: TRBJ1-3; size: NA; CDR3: CASSYYKRNTIYF; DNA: TGTGCCAGCAGTTACTACAAACGAAACACCATATATTTT
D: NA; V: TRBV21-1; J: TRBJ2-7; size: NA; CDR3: CASSPRTGRDEQYF; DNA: TGTGCCAGCAGCCCCAGGACAGGGAGAGACGAGCAGTACTTC
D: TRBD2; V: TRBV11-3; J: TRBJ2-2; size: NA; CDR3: CASSPGGVATGELFF; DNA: TGTGCCAGCAGCCCCGGGGGGGTGGCCACCGGGGAGCTGTTTTTT
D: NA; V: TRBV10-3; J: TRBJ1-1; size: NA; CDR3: CAIRGDTGTEAFF; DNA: TGTGCCATCAGAGGAGACACAGGGACTGAAGCTTTCTTT
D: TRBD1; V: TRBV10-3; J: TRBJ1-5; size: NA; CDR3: CAISEDRVRNQPQHF; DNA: TGTGCCATCAGTGAGGACAGGGTCCGCAATCAGCCCCAGCATTTT
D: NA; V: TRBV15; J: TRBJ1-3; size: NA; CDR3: CATSRAHQYSGNTIYF; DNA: TGTGCCACCAGCAGAGCTCATCAGTACTCTGGAAACACCATATATTTT
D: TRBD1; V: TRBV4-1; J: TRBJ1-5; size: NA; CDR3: CASSQGTGREIYSNQPQHF; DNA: TGCGCCAGCAGCCAAGGGACAGGACGGGAAATCTATAGCAATCAGCCCCAGCATTTT
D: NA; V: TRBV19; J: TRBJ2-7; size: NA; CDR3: CASSLGGGRYEQYF; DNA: TGTGCCAGCTCCTTGGGGGGGGGCAGGTACGAGCAGTACTTC
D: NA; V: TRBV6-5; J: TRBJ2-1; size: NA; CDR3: CASSYDGVLANEQFF; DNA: TGTGCCAGCAGTTATGACGGGGTCCTAGCGAATGAGCAGTTCTTC
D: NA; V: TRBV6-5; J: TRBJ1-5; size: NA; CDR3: CASSYPSVSSNQPQHF; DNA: TGTGCCAGCAGTTACCCGTCAGTTAGTAGCAATCAGCCCCAGCATTTT
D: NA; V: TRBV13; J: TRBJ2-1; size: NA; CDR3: CASSFEGGAALEQFF; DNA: TGTGCCAGCAGCTTTGAGGGCGGGGCCGCCCTCGAGCAGTTCTTC
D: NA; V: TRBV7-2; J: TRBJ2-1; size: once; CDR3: CASSLSRTVNNEQFF; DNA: TGTGCCAGCAGCTTAAGTAGAACAGTAAACAATGAGCAGTTCTTC
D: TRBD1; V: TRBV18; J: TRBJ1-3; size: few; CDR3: CASSQMGQSSGNTIYF; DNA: TGTGCCAGCTCGCAAATGGGACAGTCCTCTGGAAACACCATATATTTT